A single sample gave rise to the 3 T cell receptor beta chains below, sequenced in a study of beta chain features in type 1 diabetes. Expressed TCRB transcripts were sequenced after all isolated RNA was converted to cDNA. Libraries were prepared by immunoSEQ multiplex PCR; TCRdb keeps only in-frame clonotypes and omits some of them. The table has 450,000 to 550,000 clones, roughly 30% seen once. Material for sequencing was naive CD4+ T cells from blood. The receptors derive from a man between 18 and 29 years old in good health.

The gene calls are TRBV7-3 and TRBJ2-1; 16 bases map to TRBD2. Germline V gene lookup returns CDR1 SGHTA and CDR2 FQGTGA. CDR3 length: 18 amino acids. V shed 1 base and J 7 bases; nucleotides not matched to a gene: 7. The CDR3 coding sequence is TGTGCCAGCAGCTTAATGCCCCCGGGACTAGCGGGAGGGAATGAGCAGTTCTTC. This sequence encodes CASSLMPPGLAGGNEQFF.

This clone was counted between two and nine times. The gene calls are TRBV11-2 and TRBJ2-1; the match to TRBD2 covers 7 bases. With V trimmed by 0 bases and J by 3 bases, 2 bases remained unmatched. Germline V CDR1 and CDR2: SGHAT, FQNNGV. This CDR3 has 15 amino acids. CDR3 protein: CASSLEGLSYNEQFF. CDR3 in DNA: TGTGCCAGCAGCTTAGAGGGACTAAGCTACAATGAGCAGTTCTTC. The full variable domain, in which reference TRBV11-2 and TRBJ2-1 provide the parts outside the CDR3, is EAGVAQSPRYKIIEKRQSVAFWCNPISGHATLYWYQQILGQGPKLLIQFQNNGVVDDSQLPKDRFSAERLKGVDSTLKIQPAKLEDSAVYLCASSLEGLSYNEQFFGPGTRLTVL.

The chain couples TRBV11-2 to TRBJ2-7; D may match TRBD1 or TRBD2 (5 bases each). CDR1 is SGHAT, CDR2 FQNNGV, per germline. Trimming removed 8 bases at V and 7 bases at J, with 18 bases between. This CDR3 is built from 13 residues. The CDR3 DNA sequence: TGTGCCAGCGCCGGGGACCTTGTACGAGAGCAGTACTTC. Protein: CASAGDLVREQYF.